This T cell receptor beta chain was found in a study of vaccination and CD4 T cells after COVID-19 (dated by TCRdb to between 2022 and 2023). In terms of the full investigation: SARS-CoV-2 positivity had been established in the convalescent patients by nasal swab PCR, and mild disease was recorded in eight to ten of these patients and severe disease in one. The convalescent cohort included six males and four females, with two Hispanic individuals, seven Caucasians, two Asians and one multiracial person. Participants received two doses of either the Pfizer-BioNTech BNT162b2 vaccine (n=8) or the Moderna mRNA-1273 vaccine (n=2). Post-COVID blood samples were collected from convalescent patients a median of roughly 100 days after diagnosis, with a range of roughly 35 to 161 days. The time from the second vaccine dose to post-vaccine blood sampling had a median of roughly 77 days and ranged from about 14 to 241 days. The cultures were stimulated with overlapping spike peptide pools from SARS-CoV-2 and from the common cold coronaviruses HCoV-NL63, HCoV-OC43 and HCoV-229E. In control cultures, a CEFX viral epitope pool was used as positive control, an HIV-1 Nef peptide pool was used as negative control, or no peptide was added. The spike-specific CD4+ TCR repertoire was compared before and after mRNA vaccination in ten to eleven COVID-19 convalescent patients and a handful of infection-naive healthy vaccine recipients.

In the case of this clonotype: It has no known antigen specificity. No quality values exist for individual bases; no much larger clone is one base distant.

This sample's treatment or condition label indicates: approximately 9-day PBMC culture with coronavirus spike peptide pools or control peptides (ViraFEST assay). To expand antigen-specific T cells with peptide pools and then pick out the expanded clonotypes through TCR sequencing, the study relied on the ViraFEST assay. The convalescent patients' positive SARS-CoV-2 PCR tests were from March to December 2020, which was before the Alpha, Beta and Delta variants emerged in the United States. PBMCs were cultured at about 2 million per well in IMDM supplemented with about 5% human AB serum and approximately 10 IU/ml IL-2, with approximately 10 ug/ml peptide pools added. Half of the culture medium was replaced with fresh IL-2-containing medium on days 3 and 7. CD4+ T cells were isolated after about 10 days of culture through negative selection using the EasySep CD4+ T cell isolation kit. Ficoll-Paque Plus gradient centrifugation was used to isolate PBMCs from whole blood, and the isolated PBMCs were then either used fresh or cryopreserved at -140C. Culture conditions were generally each tested in triplicate wells.

Trimming accounts for 3 bases at V and 5 bases at J, while the number of junction bases matched to no gene is 2. CDR3 length: 15 amino acids, cysteine to phenylalanine. The only DNA kept is the CDR3, 45 bases in frame from the first base. CDR1 and CDR2 were assigned from the germline V gene as SGHTA and FQGNSA. General study outcomes and caveats: In convalescent patients, a median around 86% of post-vaccine SARS-CoV-2-reactive clones were detected only after vaccination, suggesting vaccine-specific priming. Of the vaccine-specific clones in convalescent patients, 304 of 307, or nearly all, reacted only to SARS-CoV-2 spike and did not cross-react with common cold coronaviruses. Only a relatively small number of convalescent patients were included in the study, and early timepoints following natural infection were not analyzed. The median count of SARS-CoV-2-reactive clonotypes went up from roughly 21 after infection to some 38 after vaccination, although the change was not significant.

The method behind the library was PCR. DNA from cultured CD4+ T cells underwent TCR sequencing with the Oncomine TCR Beta short-read assay at the Johns Hopkins FTIC core. The QIAamp micro DNA kit was used to extract genomic DNA from the cultured CD4+ T cells. The Oncomine TCR Beta libraries from cultured CD4+ T cells were pooled using unique dual indexes and then sequenced on an Illumina iSeq 100. Per the authors' processing: Non-productive sequences were removed, and CDR3s not starting with C, not ending with F or W, or shorter than 7 amino acids were discarded. The MANAFEST web application was used to identify antigen-specific clonotypes by comparing peptide-stimulated wells against reference wells and other culture wells. For a clone to be called positive, the clone needed an FDR below 0.05, an odds ratio above 5, and a productive frequency above 0.1% in at least two of three replicate wells. A clonotype was classed as cross-reactive if the clonotype showed significant expansion both in SARS-CoV-2 spike wells and in at least one common cold coronavirus spike condition. Similarity between CDR3 sequences was evaluated in R version 3.6.1 using Levenshtein distances (stringdist) and unrooted phylogenetic trees (ape). TCRdb reran the public reads through fastp at Q25 and MiXCR, keeping productive beta chains. Entries that share a CDR3 protein sequence are merged under the most common genes and DNA. These V and J calls rely on TCRdb rather than the paper's analysis. The sample data list some 12,000 distinct CDR3 sequences, and 48% of these were observed just once. Approximately 15% of the sample is in the top ten clones.

Sequencing was performed on CD4+ T cells from blood, cultured in vitro. The TCR originated in a human donor who had recovered from COVID-19. The chain couples TRBV7-2 to TRBJ2-1; TRBD1 aligns with 12 central bases. CDR3 sequence: CASSFRDRGHNEQFF. The DNA is as follows: TGTGCCAGCAGCTTCCGGGACAGGGGGCACAATGAGCAGTTCTTC.